The present entry profiles one T cell receptor beta chain with its context. The data derive from a study of T cell changes during pregnancy in multiple sclerosis. Here immunoSEQ multiplex PCR was the method, and the copy in TCRdb shows in-frame clones only, minus some. The data contain around 78,000 clones, around 93% of them singletons. CDR1 SGHNT and CDR2 YENEEA come from the germline V gene. The CDR3 has 13 residues. Trimming took off 3 bases at V and 8 bases at J, with 10 bases between the two ends. This specimen consisted of peripheral blood, obtained in the second trimester of pregnancy. The receptor's source is a female donor with multiple sclerosis, enrolled in a pregnancy study. This sequence joins TRBV11-3 and TRBJ2-2, with D maybe TRBD1 (6 bases). The CDR3 nucleotides read TGTGCCAGCAGCTTTCCCGGGACAGGGGAGCTGTTTTTT. It translates to CASSFPGTGELFF.